The 25 T cell receptor beta chains below were found in one sample sequenced in a study of tumor-infiltrating lymphocytes in primary liver carcinoma (dated 2017 in TCRdb). TCRdb shows the sequencer as Illumina HiSeq 2500. Using a constant-region primer and ProtoScript II reverse transcriptase, TCRbeta-specific cDNA was reverse-transcribed from 500 ng total RNA. TCRbeta libraries were built with three nested multiplex PCR rounds, a slightly modified ARM-PCR procedure. Each of the first two PCR rounds ran for nine to eleven cycles and used multiplex TRBV1-TRBV30 forward primers together with a Cbeta reverse primer. In TCRdb, the public reads were trimmed at Q25 with fastp and aligned with MiXCR, with productive beta chains retained. Every distinct CDR3 protein forms one entry, paired with its most common genes and DNA. The sample profile shows around 88,000 distinct CDR3 sequences; just under 70% of them were found once. Of the sample, about 27% is held by the ten largest clones.

Without any cell sorting, total RNA and DNA were extracted together from approximately 22-30 mg of bulk tissue using the AllPrep DNA/RNA mini kit. The sequencing sample was made of tumor-adjacent normal liver tissue. The receptor set was obtained from a man between 35 and 55 years old with primary liver carcinoma and hepatitis B virus infection.

The chain is built from TRBV19 and TRBJ1-5; no firm D call. V gave up 3 bases and J gave up 7 bases, with 13 bases separating them. Germline CDR1 reads LNHDA; CDR2 reads SQIVND (reference sequence). The CDR3 spans 14 residues. The CDR3 loop is CASSMTGVGQPQHF. The CDR3 DNA reads TGTGCCAGTAGTATGACCGGAGTTGGGCAGCCCCAGCATTTT.

About this clonotype: At one boundary the junction diverges from the germline segment, which might be a read error. The genes are TRBV6-1 and TRBJ2-1, with 11 nucleotides matching TRBD1. Germline V gene data show CDR1 as MNHNS and CDR2 as SASEGT. This CDR3 spans 14 amino acids. CDR3 in DNA: TGTGCAAGCAATGGGACAGGGGGTATGAATGAGCAGTTCTTC. Its protein is CASNGTGGMNEQFF.

With regard to this clonotype: Given a much more abundant clone one base away, this may be a read error. The chain couples TRBV13 to TRBJ2-7, with TRBD1 matching 8 bases. Germline lookup yields CDR1 PRHDT and CDR2 FYEKMQ (reference sequence). The CDR3 has 16 amino acids. The CDR3 region has the DNA TGTGCCAGCAGCCCGTCCCGACAGGGGCGATCCTACGAGCAGTGCTTC. Protein sequence: CASSPSRQGRSYEQCF.

There are many counts of this clonotype. The rearrangement links TRBV12-3 or TRBV12-4 to TRBJ2-7, with 8 nucleotides matching TRBD1. The CDR3 has 13 residues. Trimming removed 3 bases from V and 7 bases from J; junction bases left unmatched: 5. The CDR3 DNA reads TGTGCCAGCAGTTTCGACAGGGGCCCGGAGCAGTACTTC. Translating gives CASSFDRGPEQYF.

Notes on this clonotype: The junction departs from germline at one end; a sequencing error may be responsible. The chain combines TRBV30 with TRBJ2-3, with D unclear. Per the germline V gene, CDR1 is GTSNPN and CDR2 is SVGIG (reference sequence). The CDR3 is 13 amino acids. The CDR3 coding sequence is TGTGTCTGGAGTTCCCTACCCCCATATACGCAATATTTT. This translates into CVWSSLPPYTQYF.

The chain has TRBV29-1 and TRBJ2-7; D gene unclear. The CDR3 is 11 amino acids. Germline V gives CDR1 SQVTM, CDR2 ANQGSEA. With 6 bases removed from V and 6 bases from J, the gap between germline ends came to 12 bases. DNA of the CDR3: TGCAGCGTCCGGAGCTCCCGCGAGCAGTACTTC. This translates into CSVRSSREQYF.

This clonotype was counted only a few times. This sequence joins TRBV6-2 or TRBV6-3 and TRBJ2-3; the D gene is possibly TRBD2 (6 bases). Trimming shortened V by 6 bases and J by 0 bases, and 16 bases separated the two germline ends. The CDR3 sequence is 16 residues long. CDR1 and CDR2 (germline): MNHEY, SVGEGT. CDR3 sequence reads: CASSPVKRVSTDTQYF. For the CDR3, the DNA is TGTGCCAGCAGCCCGGTAAAGCGGGTGAGCACAGATACGCAGTATTTT.

Note on this clonotype: The final CDR3 position lacks the conserved phenylalanine or tryptophan, pointing to a likely read error. V is TRBV11-2 and J is TRBJ2-5, with D possibly being TRBD2 (5 bases). This CDR3 is 16 amino acids long. CDR1 SGHAT and CDR2 FQNNGV come from the germline V gene. The CDR3 region is CTSGSRNSAHQETQYL. Here the CDR3 DNA reads TGTACCAGCGGATCCCGGAACTCGGCCCACCAAGAGACCCAGTACCTC.

Comment on this clonotype: One end of the junction varies from germline; a read error may be responsible. This sequence joins TRBV10-3 and TRBJ2-7; D is ambiguous. CDR1 and CDR2 from the germline V gene are ENHRY and SYGVKD. CDR3 size: 14 residues. CDR3 sequence reads: CVISDPGATYEQYF. CDR3 sequence (DNA): TGTGTCATCAGTGACCCGGGCGCCACCTATGAGCAGTACTTC.

This clonotype has more than one count but fewer than ten. The chain joins TRBV28 to TRBJ2-7; 10 bases map to TRBD2. Germline assignment: CDR1 MDHEN and CDR2 SYDVKM. Losses at the gene ends were 5 bases for V and 2 bases for J; bases not matched to a gene: 6. This CDR3 comprises 15 residues. CDR3 DNA sequence: TGTGCCAGCAGTATAGCGGGAGGTCCCACCTACGAGCAGTACTTC. It translates to CASSIAGGPTYEQYF.

This clonotype was found a few times. The chain uses TRBV28 and TRBJ2-3; 9 bases are a match to TRBD1. Unmatched junction bases numbered 11, after V lost 7 bases and J lost 3 bases. The CDR3 is 16 amino acids. CDR1 is MDHEN, CDR2 SYDVKM, per germline. In DNA, the CDR3 is TGTGCCAGCACCATCAGCCTCGGGACAGGGACAGATACGCAGTATTTT. Protein: CASTISLGTGTDTQYF.

This clonotype appeared many times. This chain joins TRBV28 and TRBJ2-1, with a tentative D call TRBD2 (6 bases). There are 14 residues in the CDR3. The germline V gene encodes CDR1 MDHEN and CDR2 SYDVKM. Trimming took off 3 bases at V and 6 bases at J, with 12 bases between the two ends. The CDR3 sequence: CASSFTGRGNEQFF. CDR3 sequence (DNA): TGTGCCAGCAGTTTTACCGGGAGAGGCAATGAGCAGTTCTTC.

CDR3 sequence (DNA): TGTGCCAGCGCCGGGATCTATCCCGGGGAGCTGTTTTTT. Translating gives CASAGIYPGELFF. The gene calls are TRBV2 and TRBJ2-2; a weak D match, TRBD2 (5 bases). CDR1 is SNHLY, CDR2 FYNNEI, per germline. The germline V and J ends were trimmed by 8 bases and 6 bases, with 13 bases remaining between them. The CDR3 extends over 13 amino acids. The full variable domain, in which reference TRBV2 and TRBJ2-2 provide the parts outside the CDR3, is EPEVTQTPSHQVTQMGQEVILRCVPISNHLYFYWYRQILGQKVEFLVSFYNNEISEKSEIFDDQFSVERPDGSNFTLKIRSTKLEDSAMYFCASAGIYPGELFFGEGSRLTVL.

This clonotype was detected once. The J gene is TRBJ2-5, the V gene TRBV9, with 13 bases that match TRBD2. CDR3 length equals 18 residues. Germline CDR1 SGDLS, CDR2 YYNGEE. V lost 0 bases, J lost 4 bases, and 9 bases stayed unmatched. CDR3 protein: CASSVGRTSGSYGETQYF. DNA for the CDR3: TGTGCCAGCAGCGTAGGGAGGACTAGCGGGAGTTATGGAGAGACCCAGTACTTC.

This clonotype was found a few times. The chain carries TRBV4-1 and TRBJ2-2; D is unresolved. The germline V gene encodes CDR1 MGHRA and CDR2 YSYEKL. Trimming left V 1 base short and J 7 bases short, with 7 bases between. There are 13 residues in the CDR3. CDR3 residues: CASSQGVGGELFF. CDR3 coding DNA: TGCGCCAGCAGCCAAGGAGTGGGCGGGGAGCTGTTTTTT.

This clonotype was seen once. Its ends do not fully match the called genes, so a read error is possible. This rearrangement joins TRBV10-2 to TRBJ1-4; tentative D call: TRBD1 (6 bases). Per germline, CDR1 WSHSY and CDR2 SAAADI. This CDR3 is built from 15 residues. DNA for the CDR3: TGCGCCAGCAGTCAGTCGACACAGGGAAGCGAAAAACTGTTTTTT. Encoded protein: CASSQSTQGSEKLFF.

A note on this clonotype: One end of the junction does not line up with germline, which may come from a read error. V and J are TRBV6-1 and TRBJ2-7; D gene uncertain. Germline values: CDR1 MNHNS, CDR2 SASEGT. The CDR3 is 14 amino acids. The CDR3 nucleotides are TGTGCCAGTAGTGAACGAAAAAGCGCCTACGAGCAGTACTTC. This translates into CASSERKSAYEQYF.

Notes on this clonotype: The CDR3 carries no conserved terminal phenylalanine or tryptophan, so it likely arises from a read error. The DNA is left out, because the CDR3 cannot be placed on it with certainty; the CDR3 is given as TCRdb lists it. This rearrangement joins TRBV6-5 to TRBJ2-1; whether TRBD2, the table's D call, matches the DNA was not checked. Inclusive of both ends, the CDR3 amounts to 15 amino acids. Germline V gene sequence: CDR1 MNHEY, CDR2 SVGAGI. CDR3 sequence reads: CASRGLAGEHNEQLL.

Note on this clonotype: The conserved phenylalanine or tryptophan normally closing the CDR3 is absent here, so this likely arose from a read error. The chain couples TRBV29-1 to TRBJ2-1; TRBD1 or TRBD2 may be the D gene (5 bases each). V was clipped by 1 base and J by 8 bases, with 18 bases between them. The CDR3 spans 15 residues. Germline CDR1 reads SQVTM; CDR2 reads ANQGSEA. The DNA of the CDR3 is TGCAGCGTTGAAGGAAGGGACCCCCCTCTCTATGAGCAGTTCCTC. Translating it yields CSVEGRDPPLYEQFL.

A word on this clonotype: The junction and the germline gene differ at one end; a read error may be behind it. The rearrangement links TRBV6-5 to TRBJ2-1, with D tentatively TRBD1 (5 bases). Per germline, CDR1 MNHEY and CDR2 SVGAGI. CDR3 length: 15 residues. The CDR3 region is CAGREYWNSYNEQFF. CDR3 nucleotide sequence: TGTGCCGGCAGGGAATACTGGAACTCCTACAATGAGCAGTTCTTC.

The rearrangement uses TRBV11-2 and TRBJ2-7, with D possibly matching TRBD2 (6 bases). V was cut by 9 bases and J by 12 bases, with 27 bases left in between. Germline assignment: CDR1 SGHAT and CDR2 FQNNGV. The CDR3 is 14 residues long. CDR3 sequence (DNA): TGTGCCAGTAGTTCGGGACTTAGCCTCTACGAGTGGTACTTC. It is translated as CASSSGLSLYEWYF.

A few counts support this clonotype. This may come from a read error, since a much larger clone is one base off. As the CDR3 is not closed by the conserved phenylalanine or tryptophan, this likely results from a read error. The gene calls are TRBV29-1 and TRBJ2-7; TRBD2 agrees at 9 bases. The germline V gene encodes CDR1 SQVTM and CDR2 ANQGSEA. This CDR3 is built from 12 residues. After removal of 4 bases from V and 9 bases from J, the junction contained 7 bases not matched to a gene. The CDR3 here is CSVGSSGKMQYI. DNA of the CDR3: TGCAGCGTTGGTTCTAGCGGGAAAATGCAGTACATC.

The CDR3 DNA sequence: TGCGCCAGCAGCTCCTCCATTGGGACCACCGGGGAGCTGTTTTTT. This sequence encodes CASSSSIGTTGELFF. The gene calls are TRBV5-1 and TRBJ2-2; TRBD1 or TRBD2 may be the D gene (5 bases each). From germline, CDR1 is SGHRS and CDR2 YFSETQ. With 3 bases removed from V and 4 bases from J, the gap between germline ends came to 13 bases. This CDR3 spans 15 amino acids.

This clonotype was detected only once. The junction differs from germline at one of its ends, possibly a read error. This rearrangement joins TRBV10-3 to TRBJ2-2; TRBD1 is a possible D gene (7 bases). This CDR3 is 16 amino acids long. Germline CDR1 and CDR2: ENHRY and SYGVKD. This CDR3 reads CAISVGGTANTGELPF. DNA for the CDR3: TGTGCCATCAGTGTCGGCGGGACAGCTAACACCGGGGAGCTGCCTTTT.

On this clonotype itself: One end of the junction does not line up with germline, which may come from a read error. The chain couples TRBV29-1 to TRBJ2-1; D not resolved. Germline loops: CDR1 SQVTM, CDR2 ANQGSEA. The CDR3 covers 10 residues. The CDR3 DNA reads as TGCGGCGTTGCCCCTAATGAACAGTTCTTC. This translates into CGVAPNEQFF.